This T cell receptor beta chain was obtained from a study of blood T cells in healthy people across ages. Overall study findings and caveats: Diversity was higher, and naive CD4+ cells more numerous, in long-lived donors than in aged donors.

Primers used in a second PCR of about 6 to 11 cycles were a sample-barcoded 5' primer and a J-beta primer mix. MiXCR, run by TCRdb on the 5' RACE reads, gives a single entry per CDR3 protein. The table records 600,000 or so distinct CDR3 sequences, under 25% of them present only once. There are a few counts of this clonotype. The antigen remains unidentified. With 6 bases clipped from V and 2 bases from J, the junction kept 8 bases outside the gene matches. The germline V gene has CDR1 DFQATT and CDR2 SNEGSKA (reference sequence). CDR3 length: 15 amino acids. Sequencing was carried out using blood. This chain uses TRBV20-1 with TRBJ1-5; 9 positions match TRBD1. The sequence derives from a man between 65 and 85 years old in good health. CDR3 region: CSATAGDRGNQPQHF. DNA for the CDR3: TGCAGTGCAACAGCCGGGGACAGGGGCAATCAGCCCCAGCATTTT.